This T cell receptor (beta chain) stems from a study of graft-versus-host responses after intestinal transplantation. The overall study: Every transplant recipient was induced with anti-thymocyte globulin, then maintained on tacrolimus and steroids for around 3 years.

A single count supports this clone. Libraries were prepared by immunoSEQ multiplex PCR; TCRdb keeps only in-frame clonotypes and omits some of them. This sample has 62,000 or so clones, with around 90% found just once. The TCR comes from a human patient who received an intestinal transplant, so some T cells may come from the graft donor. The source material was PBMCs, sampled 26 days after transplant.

This CDR3 reads CASSEGQSYGYTF. The CDR3 DNA is TGTGCCAGCAGCGAGGGACAGTCCTATGGCTACACCTTC. The chain joins TRBV6-1 to TRBJ1-2, with TRBD1 identical over 7 bases. From germline, CDR1 is MNHNS and CDR2 SASEGT. Trimming removed 6 bases from V and 4 bases from J; junction bases left unmatched: 5. This CDR3 contains 13 residues.